This record concerns one T cell receptor beta chain sequence. The antigen it recognizes is unknown. Base qualities are not provided; no much larger clone lies one nucleotide away. This specimen belongs to a study of blood T cell repertoires in COVID-19 (dated by TCRdb to the early 2020s). As for the study more broadly: The collaborator samples originated in the United States, Italy and Spain and spanned the acute and convalescent phases of COVID-19. The material from the prospective study consisted of cDNA or gDNA derived from T cells, B-cell-depleted T cells, or PBMCs. Deeply sampled blood TCRbeta repertoires from subjects exposed to, actively infected with, or recovered from COVID-19 were included in the dataset. The repertoires were made available in a free public database intended to serve as a resource for research on the immune response to SARS-CoV-2. The samples were drawn from the first 160 participants of the ongoing ImmuneRACE study and from 1,254 subjects provided by 6 global collaborators. Nearly every sample came with metadata listing a de-identified subject ID, COVID-19 status, age in years and sex. Where available, HLA class I and class II types were taken from metadata supplied by the sample provider and were not determined by assay-based typing. Study-level results and caveats: The quantity of clinical and demographic metadata differed by source and by participant and was supplied without curation.

TCRbeta CDR3 regions were amplified from genomic DNA by means of the immunoSEQ Assay, a bias-controlled multiplex PCR. As for how the authors treated the data: Within the assay, amplification of reference gene primers was used to estimate how many nucleated cells each sample contained. To quantify the absolute abundance of each unique TCRbeta CDR3 rearrangement, sequence reads were collapsed and filtered. For each sample, productive Simpson clonality was calculated as the square root of Simpson's diversity index over productive rearrangements. TCRdb obtained this table from immuneACCESS and retained in-frame rearrangements with V and J assigned. These tables miss some clones; where compared with another copy, unresolved V genes account for less than half of the shortfall, and the remainder is unexplained. V, J and clone size are those of that table, while D and trimming were read from the DNA. The sample table lists under 250,000 clones, just under 90% of them with a count of one. Approximately 2.5% of the sample lies in the top ten.

At one collaborating source in Seattle, patients were enrolled during active infection and were followed longitudinally through the course of disease. Whole blood was collected in K2EDTA tubes by collaborating institutions according to the institutions' own protocols. For TCRbeta analysis, collaborator samples were shipped as frozen whole blood, as isolated PBMCs, or as DNA extracted from either sample type. The germline V gene encodes CDR1 LGHNA and CDR2 YSLEER. The CDR3 runs 17 residues from the cysteine to the phenylalanine. Of all the DNA, just the CDR3 is kept, 51 bases in frame from base 1. The trim is 0 bases for V and 6 bases for J, with a gap of 21 bases between the germline ends.

The sequence was obtained from a man aged 30 to 45 with COVID-19, enrolled during active disease. Rearrangement joined TRBV4-3 to TRBJ2-7; the D gene is possibly TRBD2, with 5 bases matching. Material: peripheral blood. The CDR3 region has the sequence CASSQDMVANGAGEQYF. The DNA reads as follows: TGCGCCAGCAGCCAAGATATGGTGGCAAATGGCGCGGGCGAGCAGTACTTC.